These T cell receptor beta chains were read from a single sample in a study of CD8+ T cells in alopecia areata. TCRdb's table, derived via immunoSEQ multiplex PCR, lists solely in-frame clones and lacks some. Of about 110,000 clones detected, 45% to 60% appear once; the ten largest clones hold 20% to 30%. Sequencing was carried out using NKG2D-low CD8+ T cells sorted from blood. The receptor set was obtained from a human donor with alopecia areata. CDR3s include the opening cysteine and the closing phenylalanine or tryptophan. Each record gives: V gene, clone size, J gene, D gene, CDR3 protein, CDR3 DNA. A D gene is named only where the DNA matches it firmly. A row's size may be missing; if present it is once, few, many or a size class.

V gene: TRBV28
clone size: few
J gene: TRBJ2-2
D gene: TRBD2
CDR3 protein: CASSPTSNGELFF
CDR3 DNA: TGTGCCAGCAGCCCGACTAGCAACGGGGAGCTGTTTTTT

V gene: TRBV9
clone size: once
J gene: TRBJ2-3
D gene: -
CDR3 protein: CASSSVGPDTQYF
CDR3 DNA: TGTGCCAGCAGCTCTGTGGGCCCAGATACGCAGTATTTT

V gene: TRBV13
clone size: -
J gene: TRBJ1-4
D gene: TRBD1
CDR3 protein: CASGGQGREKLFF
CDR3 DNA: TGTGCCAGTGGGGGACAGGGACGAGAAAAACTGTTTTTT

V gene: TRBV27
clone size: few
J gene: TRBJ2-4
D gene: -
CDR3 protein: CASSIGGMDIQYF
CDR3 DNA: TGTGCCAGCAGCATTGGGGGGATGGACATTCAGTACTTC

V gene: TRBV13
clone size: few
J gene: TRBJ2-1
D gene: TRBD2
CDR3 protein: CASSAGSGNNEQFF
CDR3 DNA: TGTGCCAGCAGCGCGGGTAGCGGGAACAATGAGCAGTTCTTC

V gene: TRBV28
clone size: -
J gene: TRBJ1-5
D gene: -
CDR3 protein: CASITPQEINQPQHF
CDR3 DNA: TGTGCCAGCATCACCCCTCAGGAGATCAATCAGCCCCAGCATTTT

V gene: TRBV19
clone size: -
J gene: TRBJ2-1
D gene: -
CDR3 protein: CASRMGGNEQFF
CDR3 DNA: TGTGCCAGTAGGATGGGGGGCAATGAGCAGTTCTTC

V gene: TRBV11-2
clone size: -
J gene: TRBJ2-5
D gene: -
CDR3 protein: CASSLRTAEEETQYF
CDR3 DNA: TGTGCCAGCAGCTTAAGAACAGCTGAGGAAGAGACCCAGTACTTC

V gene: TRBV14
clone size: -
J gene: TRBJ2-5
D gene: -
CDR3 protein: CASSQDRYQETQYF
CDR3 DNA: TGTGCCAGCAGCCAAGATCGGTACCAAGAGACCCAGTACTTC

V gene: TRBV5-1
clone size: few
J gene: TRBJ2-1
D gene: TRBD2
CDR3 protein: CASRGGPLVDEQFF
CDR3 DNA: TGCGCCAGCCGGGGGGGTCCACTTGTGGATGAGCAGTTCTTC

V gene: TRBV5-6
clone size: -
J gene: TRBJ2-3
D gene: TRBD1
CDR3 protein: CASSSGTGGPFDTQYF
CDR3 DNA: TGTGCCAGCAGCTCCGGGACAGGGGGCCCTTTCGATACGCAGTATTTT

V gene: TRBV13
clone size: -
J gene: TRBJ2-3
D gene: TRBD2
CDR3 protein: CASSLEPGLADTDTQYF
CDR3 DNA: TGTGCCAGCAGCTTAGAGCCGGGACTAGCGGACACAGATACGCAGTATTTT

V gene: TRBV29-1
clone size: few
J gene: TRBJ2-1
D gene: -
CDR3 protein: CSAQGRPPKGNNEQFF
CDR3 DNA: TGCAGCGCCCAAGGGAGGCCTCCCAAGGGAAACAATGAGCAGTTCTTC

V gene: TRBV7-9
clone size: few
J gene: TRBJ1-2
D gene: -
CDR3 protein: CASGPQGYYGYTF
CDR3 DNA: TGTGCCAGCGGACCCCAGGGCTACTATGGCTACACCTTC